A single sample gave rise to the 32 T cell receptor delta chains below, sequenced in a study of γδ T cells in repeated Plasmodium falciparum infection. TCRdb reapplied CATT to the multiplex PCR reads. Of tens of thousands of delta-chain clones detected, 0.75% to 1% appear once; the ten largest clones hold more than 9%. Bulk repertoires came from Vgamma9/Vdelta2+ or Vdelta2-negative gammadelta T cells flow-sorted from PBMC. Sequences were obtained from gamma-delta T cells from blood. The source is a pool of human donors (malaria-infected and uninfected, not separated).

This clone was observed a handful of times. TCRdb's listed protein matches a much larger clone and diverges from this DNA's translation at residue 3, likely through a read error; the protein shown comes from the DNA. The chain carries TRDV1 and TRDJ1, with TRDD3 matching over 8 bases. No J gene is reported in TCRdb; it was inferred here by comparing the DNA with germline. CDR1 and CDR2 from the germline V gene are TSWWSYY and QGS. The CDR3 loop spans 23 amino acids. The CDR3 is CAPGELGSFSGGWPVWYTDKLIF. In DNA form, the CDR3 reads TGTGCTCCTGGGGAACTAGGGAGTTTTAGTGGGGGATGGCCCGTGTGGTACACCGATAAACTCATCTTT.

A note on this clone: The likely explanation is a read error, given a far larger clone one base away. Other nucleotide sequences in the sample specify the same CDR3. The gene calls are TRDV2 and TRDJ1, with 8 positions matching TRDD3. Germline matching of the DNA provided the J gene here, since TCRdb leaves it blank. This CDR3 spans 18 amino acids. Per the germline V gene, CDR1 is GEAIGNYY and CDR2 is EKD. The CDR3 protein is CACDTVGLGGSNTDKLIF. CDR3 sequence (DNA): TGCGCCTGTGACACCGTGGGTCTTGGGGGATCCAACACCGATAAACTCATCTTT.

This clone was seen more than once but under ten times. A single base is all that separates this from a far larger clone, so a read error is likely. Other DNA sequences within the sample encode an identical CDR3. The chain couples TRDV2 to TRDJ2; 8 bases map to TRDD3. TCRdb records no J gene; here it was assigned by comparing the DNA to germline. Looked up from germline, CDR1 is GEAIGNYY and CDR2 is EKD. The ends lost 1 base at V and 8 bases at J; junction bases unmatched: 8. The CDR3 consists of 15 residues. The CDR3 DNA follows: TGTGCCTGTGACACTCTGGGGGAGGAGACGGCACAACTCTTCTTT. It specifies CACDTLGEETAQLFF.

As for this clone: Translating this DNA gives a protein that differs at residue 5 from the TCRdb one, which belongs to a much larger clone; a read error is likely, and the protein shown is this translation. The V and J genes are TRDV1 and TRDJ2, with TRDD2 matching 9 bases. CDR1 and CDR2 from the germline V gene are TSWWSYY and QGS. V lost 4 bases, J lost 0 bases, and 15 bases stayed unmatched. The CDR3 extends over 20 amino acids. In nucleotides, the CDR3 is TGTGCTCTTGGGGGTACCTTCCTACTCGGGGATCCCTCTTTGACAGCACAACTCTTCTTT. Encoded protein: CALGGTFLLGDPSLTAQLFF.

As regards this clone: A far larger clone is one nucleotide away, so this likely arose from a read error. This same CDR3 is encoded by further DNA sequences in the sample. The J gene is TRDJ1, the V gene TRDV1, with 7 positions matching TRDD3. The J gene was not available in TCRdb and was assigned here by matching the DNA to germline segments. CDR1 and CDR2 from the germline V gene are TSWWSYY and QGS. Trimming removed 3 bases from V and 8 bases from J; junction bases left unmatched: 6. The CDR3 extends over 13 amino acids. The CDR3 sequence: CALGELPGIKLIF. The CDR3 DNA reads TGTGCTCTTGGGGAGCTTCCGGGGATAAAACTCATCTTT.

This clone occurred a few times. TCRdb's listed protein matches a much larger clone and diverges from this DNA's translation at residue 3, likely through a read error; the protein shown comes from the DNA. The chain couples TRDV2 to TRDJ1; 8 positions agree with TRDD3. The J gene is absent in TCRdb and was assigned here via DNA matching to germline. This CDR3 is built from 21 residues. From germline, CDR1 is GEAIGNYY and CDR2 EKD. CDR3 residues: CARDTSPTYSWGTRYTDKLIF. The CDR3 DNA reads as TGTGCCCGTGACACCTCCCCTACGTACTCCTGGGGGACCCGGTACACCGATAAACTCATCTTT.

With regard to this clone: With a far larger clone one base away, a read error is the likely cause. CDR3 sequence (DNA): TGTGCCTGTGACCCTCAACGTGGGCCGGGGGATACCGACAAACTCATCTTT. It is translated as CACDPQRGPGDTDKLIF. The chain is built from TRDV2 and TRDJ1; 9 nucleotides agree with TRDD3. TCRdb lists no J gene, so it was determined here by aligning the DNA to germline. The germline V gene has CDR1 GEAIGNYY and CDR2 EKD. The CDR3 has 17 amino acids.

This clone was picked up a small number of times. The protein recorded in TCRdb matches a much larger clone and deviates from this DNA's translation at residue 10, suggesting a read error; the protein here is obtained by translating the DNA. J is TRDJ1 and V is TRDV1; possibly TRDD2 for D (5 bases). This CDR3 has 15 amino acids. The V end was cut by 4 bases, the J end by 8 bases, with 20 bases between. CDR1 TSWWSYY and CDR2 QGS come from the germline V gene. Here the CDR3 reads CALGAPSYTVIKLIF. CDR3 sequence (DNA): TGTGCTCTTGGGGCCCCTTCGTACACGGTAATAAAACTCATCTTT.

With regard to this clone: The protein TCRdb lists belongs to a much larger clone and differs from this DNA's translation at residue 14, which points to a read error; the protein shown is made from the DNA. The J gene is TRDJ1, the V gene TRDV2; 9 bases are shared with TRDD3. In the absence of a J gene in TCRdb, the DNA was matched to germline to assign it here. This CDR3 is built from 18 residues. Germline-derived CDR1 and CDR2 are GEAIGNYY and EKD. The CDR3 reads CACDLVLGDTRYTGKLIF. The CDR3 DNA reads TGTGCCTGTGACCTGGTACTGGGGGACACCCGATACACCGGTAAACTCATCTTT.

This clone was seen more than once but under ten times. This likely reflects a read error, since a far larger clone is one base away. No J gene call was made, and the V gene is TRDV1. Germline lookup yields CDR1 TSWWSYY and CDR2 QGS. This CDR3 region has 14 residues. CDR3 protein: CALGRVAGTPGLIF. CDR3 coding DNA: TGTGCTCTTGGAAGAGTCGCTGGGACCCCAGGACTCATCTTC.

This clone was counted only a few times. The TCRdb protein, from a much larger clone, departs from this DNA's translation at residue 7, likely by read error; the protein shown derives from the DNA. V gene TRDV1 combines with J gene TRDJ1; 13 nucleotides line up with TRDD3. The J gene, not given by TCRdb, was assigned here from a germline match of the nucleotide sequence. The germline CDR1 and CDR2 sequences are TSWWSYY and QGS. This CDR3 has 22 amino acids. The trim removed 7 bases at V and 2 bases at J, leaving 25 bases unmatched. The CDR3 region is CALAAPLLRQPVLGDTTDKLIF. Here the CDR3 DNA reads TGTGCTCTTGCCGCCCCTCTCCTACGTCAGCCCGTACTGGGGGATACGACCGATAAACTCATCTTT.

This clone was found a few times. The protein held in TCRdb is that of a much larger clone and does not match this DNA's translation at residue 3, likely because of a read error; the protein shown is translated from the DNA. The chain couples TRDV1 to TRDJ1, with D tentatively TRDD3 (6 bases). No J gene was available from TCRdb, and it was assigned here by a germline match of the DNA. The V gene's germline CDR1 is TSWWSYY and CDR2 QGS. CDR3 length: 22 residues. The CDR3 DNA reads TGTGCTCCTGGGGAACTGTACCGACTCGGGATAAGGAGAGTTGACGGCACCGATAAACTCATCTTT. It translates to CAPGELYRLGIRRVDGTDKLIF.

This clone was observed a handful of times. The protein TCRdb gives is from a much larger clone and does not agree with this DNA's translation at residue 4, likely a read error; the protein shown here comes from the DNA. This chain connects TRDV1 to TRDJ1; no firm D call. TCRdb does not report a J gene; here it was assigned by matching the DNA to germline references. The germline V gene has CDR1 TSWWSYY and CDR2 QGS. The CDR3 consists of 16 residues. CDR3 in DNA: TGTGCTCTTGTGGAACTGCCCCCACCGTACACCGATAAACTCATCTTT. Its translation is CALVELPPPYTDKLIF.

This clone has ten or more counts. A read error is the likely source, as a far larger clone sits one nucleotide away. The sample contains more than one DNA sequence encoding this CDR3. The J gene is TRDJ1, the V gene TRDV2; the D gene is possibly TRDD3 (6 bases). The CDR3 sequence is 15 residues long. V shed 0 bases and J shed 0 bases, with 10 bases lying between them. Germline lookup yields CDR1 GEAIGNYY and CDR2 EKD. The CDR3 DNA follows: TGTGCCTGTGACACCATTGGGGGGTACACCGATAAACTCATCTTT. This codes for CACDTIGGYTDKLIF.

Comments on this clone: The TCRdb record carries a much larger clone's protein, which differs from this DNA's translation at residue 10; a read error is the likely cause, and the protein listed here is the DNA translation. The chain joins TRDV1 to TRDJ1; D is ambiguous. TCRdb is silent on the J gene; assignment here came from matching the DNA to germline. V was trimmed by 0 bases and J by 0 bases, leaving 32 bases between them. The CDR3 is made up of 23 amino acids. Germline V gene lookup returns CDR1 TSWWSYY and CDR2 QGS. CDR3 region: CALGELSTLAVLHAPIYTDKLIF. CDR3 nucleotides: TGTGCTCTTGGGGAACTAAGTACTTTGGCAGTACTCCATGCGCCAATTTACACCGATAAACTCATCTTT.

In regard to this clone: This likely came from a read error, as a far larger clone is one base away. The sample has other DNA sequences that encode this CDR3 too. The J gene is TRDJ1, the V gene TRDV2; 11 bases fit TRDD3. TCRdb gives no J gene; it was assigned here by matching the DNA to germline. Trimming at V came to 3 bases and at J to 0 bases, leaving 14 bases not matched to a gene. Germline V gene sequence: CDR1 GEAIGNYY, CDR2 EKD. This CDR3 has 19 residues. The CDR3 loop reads CACDPVLGDTPLYTDKLIF. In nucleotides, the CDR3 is TGTGCCTGTGACCCTGTATTGGGGGATACGCCTTTGTACACCGATAAACTCATCTTT.

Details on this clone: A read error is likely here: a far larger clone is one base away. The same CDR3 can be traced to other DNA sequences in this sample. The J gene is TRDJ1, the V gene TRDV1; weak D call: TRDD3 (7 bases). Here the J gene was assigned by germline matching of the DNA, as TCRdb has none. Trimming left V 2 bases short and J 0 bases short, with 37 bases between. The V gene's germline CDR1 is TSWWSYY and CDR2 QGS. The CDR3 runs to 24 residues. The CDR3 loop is CALGETGLPKRGGDPPINTDKLIF. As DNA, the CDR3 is TGTGCTCTTGGGGAAACGGGCCTTCCCAAACGTGGGGGGGATCCACCCATAAACACCGATAAACTCATCTTT.

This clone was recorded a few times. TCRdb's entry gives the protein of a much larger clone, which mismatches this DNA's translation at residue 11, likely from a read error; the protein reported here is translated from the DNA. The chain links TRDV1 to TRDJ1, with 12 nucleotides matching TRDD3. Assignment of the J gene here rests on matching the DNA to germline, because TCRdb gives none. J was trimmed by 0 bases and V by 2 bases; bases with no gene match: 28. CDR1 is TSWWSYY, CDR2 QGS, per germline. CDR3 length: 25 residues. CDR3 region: CALGEEERGSGIQLGDTFDTDKLIF. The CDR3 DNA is TGTGCTCTTGGGGAAGAAGAACGGGGGTCCGGAATCCAACTGGGGGATACCTTCGACACCGATAAACTCATCTTT.

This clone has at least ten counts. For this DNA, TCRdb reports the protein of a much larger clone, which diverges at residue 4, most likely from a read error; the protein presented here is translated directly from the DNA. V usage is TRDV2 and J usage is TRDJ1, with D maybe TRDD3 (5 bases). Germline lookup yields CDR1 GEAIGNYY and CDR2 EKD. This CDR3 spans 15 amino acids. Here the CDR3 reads CACGTGGMGTDKLIF. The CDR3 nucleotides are TGTGCCTGTGGCACCGGTGGGATGGGTACCGATAAACTCATCTTT.

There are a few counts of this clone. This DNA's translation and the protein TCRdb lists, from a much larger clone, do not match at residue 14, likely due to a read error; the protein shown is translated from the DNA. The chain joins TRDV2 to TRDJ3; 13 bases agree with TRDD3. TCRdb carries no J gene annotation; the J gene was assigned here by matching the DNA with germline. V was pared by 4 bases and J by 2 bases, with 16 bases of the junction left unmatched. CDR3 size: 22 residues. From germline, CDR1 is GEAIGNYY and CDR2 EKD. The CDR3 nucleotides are TGTGCCTGTGATAGGTTCTTAATACTGGGGGATACGCGCCCCTGGGACACCCGACAGATGTTTTTC. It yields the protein CACDRFLILGDTRPWDTRQMFF.

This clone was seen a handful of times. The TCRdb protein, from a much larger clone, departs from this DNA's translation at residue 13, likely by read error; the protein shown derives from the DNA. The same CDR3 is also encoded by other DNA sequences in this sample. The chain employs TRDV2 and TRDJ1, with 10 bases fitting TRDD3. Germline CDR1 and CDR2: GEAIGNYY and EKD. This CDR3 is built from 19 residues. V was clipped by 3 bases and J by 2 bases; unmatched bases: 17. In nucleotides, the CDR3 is TGTGCCTGTGACTCCGTTTTGATCCCTACTGGGGGATTAACCGATAAACTCATCTTT. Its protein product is CACDSVLIPTGGLTDKLIF.

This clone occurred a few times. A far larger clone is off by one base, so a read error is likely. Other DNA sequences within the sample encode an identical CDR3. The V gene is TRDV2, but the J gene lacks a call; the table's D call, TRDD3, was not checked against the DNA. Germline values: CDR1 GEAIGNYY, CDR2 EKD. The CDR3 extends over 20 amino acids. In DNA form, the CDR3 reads TGTGCCTGTGACACCGTAGGTCCTGGGGGATACGAAAGGCTTTCCGATAAACTCATTTTT. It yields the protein CACDTVGPGGYERLSDKLIF.

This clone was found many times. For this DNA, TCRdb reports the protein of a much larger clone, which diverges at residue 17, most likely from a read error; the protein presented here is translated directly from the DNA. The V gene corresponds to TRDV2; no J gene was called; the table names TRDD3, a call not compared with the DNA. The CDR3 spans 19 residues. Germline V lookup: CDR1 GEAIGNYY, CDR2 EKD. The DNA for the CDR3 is TGTGCCTGTGACACCGTTGGTACTGGGGGACCAAAGTACACCGATAAACCCATCTTT. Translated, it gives CACDTVGTGGPKYTDKPIF.

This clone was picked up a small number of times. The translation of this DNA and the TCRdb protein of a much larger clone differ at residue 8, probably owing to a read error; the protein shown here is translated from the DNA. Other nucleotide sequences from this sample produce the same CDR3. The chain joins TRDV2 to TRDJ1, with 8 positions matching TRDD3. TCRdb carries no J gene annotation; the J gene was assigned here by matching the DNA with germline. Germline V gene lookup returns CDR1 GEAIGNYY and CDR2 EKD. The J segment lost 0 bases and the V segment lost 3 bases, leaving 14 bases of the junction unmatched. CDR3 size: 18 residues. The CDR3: CACDPLTRGYSDTDKLIF. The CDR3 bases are TGTGCCTGTGACCCTTTGACTCGGGGATACTCTGACACCGATAAACTCATCTTT.

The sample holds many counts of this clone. The CDR3 loop reads CALASARTPYWGIRWTEMTDKLIF. In DNA form, the CDR3 reads TGTGCTCTTGCTAGTGCCCGGACCCCCTACTGGGGGATACGCTGGACGGAAATGACCGATAAACTCATCTTT. V gene TRDV1 combines with J gene TRDJ1; 13 nucleotides match TRDD3. CDR1 is TSWWSYY, CDR2 QGS, per germline. There are 24 residues in the CDR3. J gave up 2 bases and V 7 bases, and 31 bases lay outside the gene matches.

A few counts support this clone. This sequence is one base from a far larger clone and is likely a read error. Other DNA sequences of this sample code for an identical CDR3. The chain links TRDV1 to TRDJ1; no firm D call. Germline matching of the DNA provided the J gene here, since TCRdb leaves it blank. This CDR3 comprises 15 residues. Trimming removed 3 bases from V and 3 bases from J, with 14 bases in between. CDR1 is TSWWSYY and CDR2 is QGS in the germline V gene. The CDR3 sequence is CALGDPRRRPDKLIF. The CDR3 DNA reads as TGTGCTCTTGGGGACCCGCGAAGACGCCCCGATAAACTCATCTTT.

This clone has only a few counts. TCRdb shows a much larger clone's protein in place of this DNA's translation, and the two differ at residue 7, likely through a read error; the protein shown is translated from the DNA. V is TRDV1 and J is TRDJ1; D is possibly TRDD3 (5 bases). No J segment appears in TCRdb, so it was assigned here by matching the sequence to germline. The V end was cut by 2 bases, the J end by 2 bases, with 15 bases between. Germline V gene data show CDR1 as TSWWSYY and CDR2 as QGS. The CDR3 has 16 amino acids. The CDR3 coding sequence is TGTGCTCTTGGGGAAATCTCCCATCCTGGGACCGATAAACTCATCTTT. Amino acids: CALGEISHPGTDKLIF.

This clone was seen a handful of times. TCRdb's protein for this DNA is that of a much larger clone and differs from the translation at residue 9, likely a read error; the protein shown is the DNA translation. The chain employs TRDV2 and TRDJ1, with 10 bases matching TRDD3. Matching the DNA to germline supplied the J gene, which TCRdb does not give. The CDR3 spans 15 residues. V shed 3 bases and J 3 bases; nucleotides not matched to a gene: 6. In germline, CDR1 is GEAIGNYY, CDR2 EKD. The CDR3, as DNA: TGTGCCTGTGACCAACTGGGGGATGGGTCCGATAAACTCATCTTT. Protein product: CACDQLGDGSDKLIF.

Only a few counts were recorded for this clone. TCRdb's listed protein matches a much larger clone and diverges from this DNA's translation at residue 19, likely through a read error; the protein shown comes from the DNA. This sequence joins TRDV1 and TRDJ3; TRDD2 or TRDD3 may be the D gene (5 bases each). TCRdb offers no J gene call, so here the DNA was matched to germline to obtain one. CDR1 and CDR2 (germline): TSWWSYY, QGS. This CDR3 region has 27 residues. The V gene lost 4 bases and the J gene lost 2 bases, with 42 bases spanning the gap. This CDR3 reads CALGVLTTYRAWRIDGITPWDTRQMFF. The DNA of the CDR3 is TGTGCTCTTGGGGTCCTCACTACCTACCGTGCGTGGCGGATAGACGGAATAACCCCCTGGGACACCCGACAGATGTTTTTC.

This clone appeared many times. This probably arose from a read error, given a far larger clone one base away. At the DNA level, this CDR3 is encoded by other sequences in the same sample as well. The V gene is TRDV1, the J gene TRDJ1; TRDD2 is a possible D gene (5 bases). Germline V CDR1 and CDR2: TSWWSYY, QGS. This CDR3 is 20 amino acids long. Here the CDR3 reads CALGPFLSSVRVSYTDKLIF. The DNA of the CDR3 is TGTGCTCTTGGGCCTTTCCTCTCCTCCGTACGAGTTTCTTACACCGATAAACTCATCTTC.

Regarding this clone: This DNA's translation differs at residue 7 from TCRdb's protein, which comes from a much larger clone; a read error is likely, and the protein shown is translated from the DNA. CDR3 nucleotides: TGTGCCTGTGACGAACTACCGGGGGATACGCGCGCAAGTAAAGGACTCATCTTT. Amino acids: CACDELPGDTRASKGLIF. The chain is built from TRDV2 and TRDJ1; 10 bases fit TRDD3. The J gene, absent from TCRdb, was called here by matching the DNA to germline. Germline V CDR1 and CDR2: GEAIGNYY, EKD. The CDR3 contains 18 residues. Trimming at V came to 3 bases and at J to 10 bases, leaving 22 bases not matched to a gene.

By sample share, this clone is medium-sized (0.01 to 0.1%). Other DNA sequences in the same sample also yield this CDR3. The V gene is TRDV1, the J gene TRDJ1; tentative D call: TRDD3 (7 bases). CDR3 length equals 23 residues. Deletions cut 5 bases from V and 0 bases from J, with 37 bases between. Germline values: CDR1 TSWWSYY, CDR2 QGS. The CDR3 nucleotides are TGTGCTCTTGGGAGGATCGTTCCTAAGTGGGGCCGGATGATGGGGGGATACACCGATAAACTCATCTTT. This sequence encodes CALGRIVPKWGRMMGGYTDKLIF.